This T cell receptor beta chain came from a study of T cells in Graves' hyperthyroidism and ophthalmopathy. No ophthalmopathy progression within 18 months constituted stable Graves' hyperthyroidism. Newly diagnosed hyperthyroidism, duration under 2 months, in patients aged 18 to 65. Clinical symptoms, serum thyroxine and TRAb, thyroid ultrasound and orbital computed tomography were used for the diagnoses. The source material, RNA transcripts, was used to amplify TCR beta CDR3 regions. The HTBI primer set drove a first-round RT-PCR of the TCR CDR3. TCRdb redid the calling of the multiplex PCR reads with MiXCR, one entry per CDR3 protein. The table shows a few hundred thousand distinct CDR3 sequences, with less than 25% occurring only once. V gave up 3 bases and J gave up 6 bases; unmatched junction bases: 8. Germline assignment: CDR1 DFQATT and CDR2 SNEGSKA (reference sequence). The CDR3 loop spans 14 amino acids.

In its sample, this clonotype was seen a few times. The antigen remains undetermined. Notes on the study in general: Separation of ophthalmopathy from stable hyperthyroidism was achieved by a 13 V-J model.

The sequence was obtained from a man aged 18-30 years with Graves' hyperthyroidism. V is TRBV20-1 and J is TRBJ1-5; 7 nucleotides match TRBD1. Sequencing used blood. The CDR3 DNA is TGCAGTGCTAGGGAGACAGGGCAGGGTCAGCCCCAGCATTTT. This codes for CSARETGQGQPQHF.